The 2 T cell receptor beta chains presented below share a single source sample, sequenced in a study of T-cell memory formation after mild COVID-19. TCRdb independently ran MiXCR on the 5' RACE reads; one entry per CDR3 protein. The sample records hundreds of thousands of distinct CDR3 sequences, roughly 25% being singletons. Sequenced material: PBMCs or a T cell subset sorted from them (not recorded which). The receptors originated from an adult woman who had mild COVID-19 (a few samples of this study predate the infection). Cell type and time point are not known.

Many counts were recorded for this clonotype. The chain is built from TRBV29-1 and TRBJ1-5; 8 bases agree with TRBD1. The CDR3 sequence is 13 residues long. Germline-derived CDR1 and CDR2 are SQVTM and ANQGSEA. V lost 7 bases and J lost 5; bases outside the gene matches: 7. Here the CDR3 reads CSGTTGVDQPQHF. For the CDR3, the DNA is TGCAGCGGGACGACAGGGGTCGATCAGCCCCAGCATTTT.

This clonotype has a handful of counts. The chain couples TRBV30 to TRBJ2-2, with TRBD1 matching over 9 bases. From germline, CDR1 is GTSNPN and CDR2 SVGIG (reference sequence). The junction had 6 bases not matched to a gene; V was cut back by 5 bases and J by 5 bases. The CDR3 is 14 residues long. The CDR3 nucleotides are TGTGCCTGGGCCTACAGGGGGCGGACCGGGGAGCTGTTTTTT. It translates to CAWAYRGRTGELFF.